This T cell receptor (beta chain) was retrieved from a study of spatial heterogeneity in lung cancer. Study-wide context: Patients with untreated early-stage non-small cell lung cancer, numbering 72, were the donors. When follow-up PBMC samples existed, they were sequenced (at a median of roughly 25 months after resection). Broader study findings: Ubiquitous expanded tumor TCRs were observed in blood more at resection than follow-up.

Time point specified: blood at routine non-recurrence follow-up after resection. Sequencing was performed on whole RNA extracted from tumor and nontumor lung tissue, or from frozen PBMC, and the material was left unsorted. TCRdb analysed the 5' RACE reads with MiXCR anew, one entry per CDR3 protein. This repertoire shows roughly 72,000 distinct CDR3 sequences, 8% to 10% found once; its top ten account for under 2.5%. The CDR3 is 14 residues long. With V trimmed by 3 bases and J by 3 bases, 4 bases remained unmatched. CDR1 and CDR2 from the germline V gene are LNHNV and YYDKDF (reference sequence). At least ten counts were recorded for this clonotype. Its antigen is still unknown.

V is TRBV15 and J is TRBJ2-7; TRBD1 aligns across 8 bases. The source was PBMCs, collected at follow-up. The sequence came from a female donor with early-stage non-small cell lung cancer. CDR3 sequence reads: CATSRDRDFYEQYF. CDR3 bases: TGTGCCACCAGCAGGGACAGGGACTTCTACGAGCAGTACTTC.